This is a list of T cell receptor beta chains from one sample in a study of blood T cell repertoires in COVID-19. The protocol was immunoSEQ multiplex PCR, while the TCRdb copy is restricted to in-frame clones and leaves out a portion. Altogether around 100,000 clones are present, 75% to 90% being singletons, with the ten largest covering approximately 7.9%. Specimen: peripheral blood. Receptors originate from a man aged 65 to 79 with acute or convalescent COVID-19. Each CDR3 is given with its conserved first and last residue. The D gene is left open where the match is weak. A clone size is listed for some rows: how often the clone was seen (once, few, many), or a class if it is expanded.

D gene: TRBD2; V gene: TRBV19; J gene: TRBJ2-7; CDR3 length: 17; clone size: -; CDR3 protein: CASSSLTGGPLSYEQYF; CDR3 DNA: TGTGCCAGTAGTTCTTTGACGGGAGGGCCCCTATCCTACGAGCAGTACTTC
D gene: TRBD2; V gene: TRBV19; J gene: TRBJ2-5; CDR3 length: 13; clone size: -; CDR3 protein: CASETSGRETQYF; CDR3 DNA: TGTGCCAGTGAGACTAGCGGGAGGGAGACCCAGTACTTC
D gene: -; V gene: TRBV5-1; J gene: TRBJ1-5; CDR3 length: 15; clone size: few; CDR3 protein: CASSPLGGLSQPQHF; CDR3 DNA: TGCGCCAGCAGTCCGCTCGGGGGGCTCAGTCAGCCCCAGCATTTT
D gene: -; V gene: TRBV5-1; J gene: TRBJ1-6; CDR3 length: 14; clone size: -; CDR3 protein: CASSFSGGDSPLHF; CDR3 DNA: TGCGCCAGCAGCTTTTCTGGAGGCGATTCACCCCTCCACTTT
D gene: -; V gene: TRBV27; J gene: TRBJ1-3; CDR3 length: 16; clone size: -; CDR3 protein: CASSPWRPSSGNTIYF; CDR3 DNA: TGTGCCAGCAGCCCCTGGCGGCCGAGCTCTGGAAACACCATATATTTT
D gene: TRBD2; V gene: TRBV30; J gene: TRBJ2-1; CDR3 length: 12; clone size: -; CDR3 protein: CACVAGGPRKFF; CDR3 DNA: TGTGCCTGCGTAGCGGGAGGGCCTCGTAAGTTCTTC
D gene: -; V gene: TRBV2; J gene: TRBJ2-1; CDR3 length: 12; clone size: -; CDR3 protein: CASARTTGEQFF; CDR3 DNA: TGTGCCAGCGCCCGGACAACCGGGGAGCAGTTCTTC
D gene: -; V gene: TRBV30; J gene: TRBJ2-1; CDR3 length: 14; clone size: few; CDR3 protein: CAWAPGLGYNEQFF; CDR3 DNA: TGTGCCTGGGCACCGGGACTGGGCTACAATGAGCAGTTCTTC
D gene: TRBD1; V gene: TRBV2; J gene: TRBJ1-2; CDR3 length: 15; clone size: once; CDR3 protein: CASSPTGGPNYGYTF; CDR3 DNA: TGTGCCAGCAGTCCGACAGGGGGGCCAAACTATGGCTACACCTTC
D gene: -; V gene: TRBV5-1; J gene: TRBJ2-1; CDR3 length: 14; clone size: -; CDR3 protein: CASSLTDGPGVQFF; CDR3 DNA: TGCGCCAGCAGCTTGACGGACGGACCGGGGGTTCAGTTCTTC
D gene: -; V gene: TRBV6-1; J gene: TRBJ1-5; CDR3 length: 13; clone size: -; CDR3 protein: CASSELSNQPQHF; CDR3 DNA: TGTGCCAGCAGTGAACTTAGCAATCAGCCCCAGCATTTT
D gene: -; V gene: TRBV3-1/TRBV3-2; J gene: TRBJ2-1; CDR3 length: 13; clone size: -; CDR3 protein: CASSRDNYNEQFF; CDR3 DNA: TGTGCCAGCAGCCGGGACAACTACAATGAGCAGTTCTTC
D gene: TRBD1; V gene: TRBV9; J gene: TRBJ2-2; CDR3 length: 15; clone size: -; CDR3 protein: CASSEGASYTGELFF; CDR3 DNA: TGTGCCAGCAGCGAGGGGGCCTCCTACACCGGGGAGCTGTTTTTT
D gene: -; V gene: TRBV24-1; J gene: TRBJ2-1; CDR3 length: 13; clone size: -; CDR3 protein: CATRGGGEAEQFF; CDR3 DNA: TGTGCCACCAGGGGAGGGGGAGAGGCTGAGCAGTTCTTC
D gene: -; V gene: TRBV10-3; J gene: TRBJ1-6; CDR3 length: 15; clone size: -; CDR3 protein: CAISVSGTGDSPLHF; CDR3 DNA: TGTGCCATCAGTGTTTCCGGGACGGGGGATTCACCCCTCCACTTT
D gene: -; V gene: TRBV19; J gene: TRBJ2-1; CDR3 length: 18; clone size: -; CDR3 protein: CASSLTHGAGVSYNEQFF; CDR3 DNA: TGTGCCAGTAGCCTAACCCACGGGGCAGGGGTCTCCTACAATGAGCAGTTCTTC
D gene: -; V gene: TRBV24-1; J gene: TRBJ2-1; CDR3 length: 15; clone size: -; CDR3 protein: CATSERGLAGGEQFF; CDR3 DNA: TGTGCCACCAGTGAGCGCGGACTTGCCGGGGGAGAGCAGTTCTTC
D gene: TRBD2; V gene: TRBV5-6; J gene: TRBJ2-1; CDR3 length: 12; clone size: -; CDR3 protein: CASSLWGGEQFF; CDR3 DNA: TGTGCCAGCAGCTTGTGGGGGGGTGAGCAGTTCTTC
D gene: TRBD1; V gene: TRBV5-4; J gene: TRBJ2-7; CDR3 length: 15; clone size: few; CDR3 protein: CASSSGTGLSYEQYF; CDR3 DNA: TGTGCCAGCAGTTCCGGGACAGGCCTCTCCTACGAGCAGTACTTC
D gene: -; V gene: TRBV1; J gene: TRBJ2-7; CDR3 length: 19; clone size: -; CDR3 protein: CTSSQDLWVQVGGYYEQYF; CDR3 DNA: TGCACCAGCAGCCAAGATTTATGGGTCCAGGTTGGGGGGTACTACGAGCAGTACTTC
D gene: -; V gene: TRBV11-2; J gene: TRBJ1-2; CDR3 length: 16; clone size: once; CDR3 protein: CASSLDLNTLNYGYTF; CDR3 DNA: TGTGCCAGCAGCTTAGATCTCAATACATTAAACTATGGCTACACCTTC
D gene: -; V gene: TRBV14; J gene: TRBJ2-6; CDR3 length: 15; clone size: few; CDR3 protein: CASSQVVSGANVLTF; CDR3 DNA: TGTGCCAGCAGCCAAGTAGTCTCTGGGGCCAACGTCCTGACTTTC
D gene: -; V gene: TRBV7-8; J gene: TRBJ1-2; CDR3 length: 16; clone size: -; CDR3 protein: CASSPRVEGRDYGYTF; CDR3 DNA: TGTGCCAGCAGCCCTCGAGTGGAGGGCCGGGACTATGGCTACACCTTC
D gene: -; V gene: TRBV28; J gene: TRBJ1-5; CDR3 length: 16; clone size: -; CDR3 protein: CASRFRGVMANQPQHF; CDR3 DNA: TGTGCCAGCAGATTTCGGGGGGTAATGGCCAATCAGCCCCAGCATTTT
D gene: -; V gene: TRBV9; J gene: TRBJ2-3; CDR3 length: 13; clone size: -; CDR3 protein: CASSDRSPDTQYF; CDR3 DNA: TGTGCCAGCAGCGATCGAAGCCCGGATACGCAGTATTTT
D gene: TRBD1; V gene: TRBV3-1/TRBV3-2; J gene: TRBJ1-2; CDR3 length: 13; clone size: -; CDR3 protein: CASSQGTGTGYTF; CDR3 DNA: TGTGCCAGCAGCCAAGGGACAGGGACTGGCTACACCTTC
D gene: -; V gene: TRBV12-3/TRBV12-4; J gene: TRBJ2-7; CDR3 length: 13; clone size: -; CDR3 protein: CASRWQGRDEQYF; CDR3 DNA: TGTGCCAGCAGATGGCAGGGGCGGGACGAGCAGTACTTC
D gene: -; V gene: TRBV7-9; J gene: TRBJ1-2; CDR3 length: 16; clone size: -; CDR3 protein: CASSLEVPGGKDGYTF; CDR3 DNA: TGTGCCAGCAGCTTAGAAGTCCCGGGGGGGAAGGATGGCTACACCTTC
D gene: -; V gene: TRBV19; J gene: TRBJ2-7; CDR3 length: 15; clone size: -; CDR3 protein: CASKYRTEVTYEQYF; CDR3 DNA: TGTGCCAGTAAATACCGGACAGAAGTTACCTACGAGCAGTACTTC
D gene: -; V gene: TRBV5-6; J gene: TRBJ1-5; CDR3 length: 14; clone size: -; CDR3 protein: CASSLAGNNQPQHF; CDR3 DNA: TGTGCCAGCAGCTTGGCCGGGAACAATCAGCCCCAGCATTTT
D gene: -; V gene: TRBV2; J gene: TRBJ1-4; CDR3 length: 15; clone size: -; CDR3 protein: CASSAGEIVYEKLFF; CDR3 DNA: TGTGCCAGCAGTGCCGGAGAAATAGTGTATGAAAAACTGTTTTTT
D gene: -; V gene: TRBV5-4; J gene: TRBJ1-1; CDR3 length: 15; clone size: -; CDR3 protein: CASSPLRGPDTEAFF; CDR3 DNA: TGTGCCAGCAGCCCCTTAAGGGGCCCCGACACTGAAGCTTTCTTT
D gene: -; V gene: TRBV7-3; J gene: TRBJ1-2; CDR3 length: 15; clone size: -; CDR3 protein: CASSSPDRNNYGYTF; CDR3 DNA: TGTGCCAGCAGTTCGCCGGACAGAAATAACTATGGCTACACCTTC
D gene: TRBD1; V gene: TRBV6-1; J gene: TRBJ1-5; CDR3 length: 17; clone size: -; CDR3 protein: CASSEGGGGGGRQPQHF; CDR3 DNA: TGTGCCAGCAGTGAAGGGGGAGGAGGGGGCGGCCGACAGCCCCAGCATTTT
D gene: TRBD1; V gene: TRBV3-1/TRBV3-2; J gene: TRBJ1-1; CDR3 length: 17; clone size: -; CDR3 protein: CASSQLRGRGGATEAFF; CDR3 DNA: TGTGCCAGCAGCCAACTGAGGGGGCGGGGGGGCGCCACTGAAGCTTTCTTT
D gene: TRBD2; V gene: TRBV7-3; J gene: TRBJ2-3; CDR3 length: 16; clone size: -; CDR3 protein: CASSFVGGGARDTQYF; CDR3 DNA: TGTGCCAGCAGCTTCGTGGGCGGGGGGGCCAGAGATACGCAGTATTTT
D gene: TRBD2; V gene: TRBV9; J gene: TRBJ2-7; CDR3 length: 16; clone size: -; CDR3 protein: CASSVELLAGANEQYF; CDR3 DNA: TGTGCCAGCAGCGTAGAGTTACTAGCGGGAGCGAACGAGCAGTACTTC
D gene: TRBD2; V gene: TRBV28; J gene: TRBJ2-3; CDR3 length: 14; clone size: -; CDR3 protein: CASSAGLVTDTQYF; CDR3 DNA: TGTGCCAGCAGCGCGGGACTAGTAACAGATACGCAGTATTTT
D gene: -; V gene: TRBV29-1; J gene: TRBJ1-1; CDR3 length: 15; clone size: -; CDR3 protein: CSVASGGRRNTEAFF; CDR3 DNA: TGCAGCGTTGCGTCCGGGGGGCGGAGGAACACTGAAGCTTTCTTT
D gene: -; V gene: TRBV7-2; J gene: TRBJ2-1; CDR3 length: 13; clone size: -; CDR3 protein: CASSRPGLWEQFF; CDR3 DNA: TGTGCCAGCAGCCGACCGGGACTTTGGGAGCAGTTCTTC
D gene: -; V gene: TRBV29-1; J gene: TRBJ2-2; CDR3 length: 14; clone size: many; CDR3 protein: CSVVGQANTGELFF; CDR3 DNA: TGCAGCGTTGTAGGACAAGCGAACACCGGGGAGCTGTTTTTT
D gene: -; V gene: TRBV24-1; J gene: TRBJ1-1; CDR3 length: 12; clone size: -; CDR3 protein: CATSDSAAEAFF; CDR3 DNA: TGTGCCACCAGTGATTCGGCGGCAGAAGCTTTCTTT
D gene: -; V gene: TRBV5-1; J gene: TRBJ2-3; CDR3 length: 14; clone size: -; CDR3 protein: CASSLIDITDTQYF; CDR3 DNA: TGCGCCAGCAGCTTGATAGATATCACAGATACGCAGTATTTT
D gene: -; V gene: TRBV28; J gene: TRBJ1-6; CDR3 length: 17; clone size: -; CDR3 protein: CASSLPPDNSYNSPLHF; CDR3 DNA: TGTGCCAGCAGTTTACCCCCGGACAACTCCTATAATTCACCCCTCCACTTT
D gene: -; V gene: TRBV7-6; J gene: TRBJ1-1; CDR3 length: 13; clone size: -; CDR3 protein: CASTLTGNTEAFF; CDR3 DNA: TGTGCCAGCACCTTAACAGGGAACACTGAAGCTTTCTTT
D gene: TRBD2; V gene: TRBV6-1; J gene: TRBJ2-3; CDR3 length: 17; clone size: -; CDR3 protein: CASSGGTSGRVTDTQYF; CDR3 DNA: TGTGCCAGCAGTGGCGGGACTAGCGGGAGGGTAACAGATACGCAGTATTTT
D gene: TRBD1; V gene: TRBV18; J gene: TRBJ2-7; CDR3 length: 17; clone size: few; CDR3 protein: CASSSGTAISGSYEQYF; CDR3 DNA: TGTGCCAGCTCATCCGGGACAGCTATCTCGGGCTCCTACGAGCAGTACTTC
D gene: -; V gene: TRBV5-1; J gene: TRBJ1-2; CDR3 length: 13; clone size: -; CDR3 protein: CASSSQGEVGYTF; CDR3 DNA: TGCGCCAGCAGCTCGCAGGGTGAGGTTGGCTACACCTTC
D gene: -; V gene: TRBV21-1; J gene: TRBJ1-6; CDR3 length: 16; clone size: -; CDR3 protein: CASSKWEGGYNSPLHF; CDR3 DNA: TGTGCCAGCAGCAAGTGGGAAGGGGGTTATAATTCACCCCTCCACTTT
D gene: -; V gene: TRBV6-2/TRBV6-3; J gene: TRBJ2-7; CDR3 length: 14; clone size: -; CDR3 protein: CASGLGGTGYEQYF; CDR3 DNA: TGTGCCAGCGGCCTTGGGGGCACAGGGTACGAGCAGTACTTC
D gene: TRBD1; V gene: TRBV6-5; J gene: TRBJ2-7; CDR3 length: 13; clone size: -; CDR3 protein: CASSQGAMYEQYF; CDR3 DNA: TGTGCCAGCAGTCAGGGGGCGATGTACGAGCAGTACTTC
D gene: -; V gene: TRBV19; J gene: TRBJ2-4; CDR3 length: 15; clone size: -; CDR3 protein: CASSMGADYRGIQYF; CDR3 DNA: TGTGCCAGTAGTATGGGGGCCGACTATCGCGGCATTCAGTACTTC
D gene: -; V gene: TRBV30; J gene: TRBJ2-5; CDR3 length: 13; clone size: -; CDR3 protein: CAWKRGARETQYF; CDR3 DNA: TGTGCCTGGAAACGGGGGGCGCGGGAGACCCAGTACTTC
D gene: TRBD1; V gene: TRBV5-1; J gene: TRBJ2-1; CDR3 length: 14; clone size: -; CDR3 protein: CASSHGQGSNEQFF; CDR3 DNA: TGCGCCAGCAGCCACGGACAGGGGTCCAATGAGCAGTTCTTC
D gene: -; V gene: TRBV28; J gene: TRBJ2-7; CDR3 length: 15; clone size: -; CDR3 protein: CASPPATGTFNEQYF; CDR3 DNA: TGTGCCAGTCCCCCGGCCACCGGGACATTCAACGAGCAGTACTTC
D gene: -; V gene: TRBV6-5; J gene: TRBJ2-7; CDR3 length: 15; clone size: -; CDR3 protein: CASSFERGGPYEQYF; CDR3 DNA: TGTGCCAGCAGTTTCGAGAGGGGGGGACCCTACGAGCAGTACTTC
D gene: TRBD1; V gene: TRBV6-5; J gene: TRBJ2-5; CDR3 length: 16; clone size: -; CDR3 protein: CASSYGGTGKGETQYF; CDR3 DNA: TGTGCCAGCAGTTATGGGGGGACAGGGAAAGGGGAGACCCAGTACTTC
D gene: -; V gene: TRBV3-1/TRBV3-2; J gene: TRBJ1-3; CDR3 length: 12; clone size: -; CDR3 protein: CASSQTGNTIYF; CDR3 DNA: TGTGCCAGCAGCCAAACAGGAAACACCATATATTTT
D gene: -; V gene: TRBV12-3/TRBV12-4; J gene: TRBJ1-1; CDR3 length: 13; clone size: -; CDR3 protein: CASSLGLYTEAFF; CDR3 DNA: TGTGCCAGCAGTTTAGGACTGTACACTGAAGCTTTCTTT